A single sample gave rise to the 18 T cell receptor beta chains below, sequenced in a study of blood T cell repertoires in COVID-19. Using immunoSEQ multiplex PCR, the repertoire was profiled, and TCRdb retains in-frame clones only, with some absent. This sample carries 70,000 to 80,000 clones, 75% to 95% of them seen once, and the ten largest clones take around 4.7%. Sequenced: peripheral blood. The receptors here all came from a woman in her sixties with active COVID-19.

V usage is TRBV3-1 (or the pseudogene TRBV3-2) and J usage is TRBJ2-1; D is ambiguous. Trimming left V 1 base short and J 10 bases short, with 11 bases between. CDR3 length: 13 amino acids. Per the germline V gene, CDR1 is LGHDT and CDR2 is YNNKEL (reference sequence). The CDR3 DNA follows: TGTGCCAGCAGCCAAGGGAGTTTACGGGAGCAGTTCTTC. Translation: CASSQGSLREQFF.

The CDR3 DNA sequence: TGTGCCAGCAGTCCCGGGACAGGGTCTACGAAGCAGTACTTC. Its translation: CASSPGTGSTKQYF. The V call is TRBV6-6, the J call TRBJ2-7, with 9 nucleotides matching TRBD1. Germline-derived CDR1 and CDR2 are MNHNY and SVGAGI (reference sequence). This CDR3 is built from 14 residues. V was clipped by 5 bases and J by 8 bases; unmatched bases: 10.

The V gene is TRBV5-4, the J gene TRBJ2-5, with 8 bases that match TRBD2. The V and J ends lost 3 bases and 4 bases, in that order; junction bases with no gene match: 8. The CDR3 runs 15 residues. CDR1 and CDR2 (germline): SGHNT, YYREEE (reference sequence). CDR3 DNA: TGTGCCAGCAGCTCCATCAAAGCGGGAGCAGAGACCCAGTACTTC. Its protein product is CASSSIKAGAETQYF.

CDR3 coding DNA: TGTGCCAGTAGTACCGCAGGGCCCAGGCAGCCCCAGCATTTT. It yields the protein CASSTAGPRQPQHF. The V and J genes are TRBV19 and TRBJ1-5, with D perhaps matching TRBD1 (5 bases). The CDR3 has 14 amino acids. V lost 4 bases and J 7 bases, leaving 14 bases between the germline ends. The germline CDR1 and CDR2 sequences are LNHDA and SQIVND (reference sequence).

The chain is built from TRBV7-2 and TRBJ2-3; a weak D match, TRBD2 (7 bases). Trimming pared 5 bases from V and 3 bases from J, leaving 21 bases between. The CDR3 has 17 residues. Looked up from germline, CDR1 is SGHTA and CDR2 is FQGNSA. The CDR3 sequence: CASSPRGAGAVTDTQYF. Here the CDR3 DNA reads TGTGCCAGCAGCCCCCGGGGGGCGGGAGCGGTGACAGATACGCAGTATTTT.

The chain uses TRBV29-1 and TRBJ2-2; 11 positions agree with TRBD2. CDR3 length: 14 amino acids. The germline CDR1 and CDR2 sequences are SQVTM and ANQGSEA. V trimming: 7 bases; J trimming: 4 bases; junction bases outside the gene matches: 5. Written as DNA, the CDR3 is TGCAGCGCAGGGGGACTAGCGGCCACCGGGGAGCTGTTTTTT. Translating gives CSAGGLAATGELFF.

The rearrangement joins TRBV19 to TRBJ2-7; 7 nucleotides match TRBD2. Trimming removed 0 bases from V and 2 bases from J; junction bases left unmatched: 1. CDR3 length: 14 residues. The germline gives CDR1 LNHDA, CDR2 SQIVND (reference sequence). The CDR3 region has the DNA TGTGCCAGTAGTATAGAGGGAGGGGCCTACGAGCAGTACTTC. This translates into CASSIEGGAYEQYF.

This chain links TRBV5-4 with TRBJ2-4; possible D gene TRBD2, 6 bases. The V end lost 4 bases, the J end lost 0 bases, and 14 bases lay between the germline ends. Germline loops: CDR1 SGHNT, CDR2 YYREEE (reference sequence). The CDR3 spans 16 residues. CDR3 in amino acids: CASSPTSGVAKNIQYF. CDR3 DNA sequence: TGTGCCAGCAGCCCAACGTCGGGGGTAGCCAAAAACATTCAGTACTTC.

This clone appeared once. Here the CDR3 DNA reads TGTGCCAGCAGCTTAGCGAGGCGGGCGGGAATCTCCTACGAGCAGTACTTC. Protein product: CASSLARRAGISYEQYF. This chain joins TRBV7-9 and TRBJ2-7; tentatively, D is TRBD2 (6 bases). Per germline, CDR1 SEHNR and CDR2 FQNEAQ (reference sequence). The CDR3 loop spans 17 amino acids. V was pared by 0 bases and J by 0 bases, with 15 bases between.

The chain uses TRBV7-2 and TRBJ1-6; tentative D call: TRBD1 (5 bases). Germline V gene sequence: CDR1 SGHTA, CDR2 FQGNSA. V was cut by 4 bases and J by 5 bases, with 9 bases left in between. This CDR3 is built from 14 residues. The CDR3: CASSSRVNNSPLHF. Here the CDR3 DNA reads TGTGCCAGCAGCTCCAGGGTGAATAATTCACCCCTCCACTTT.

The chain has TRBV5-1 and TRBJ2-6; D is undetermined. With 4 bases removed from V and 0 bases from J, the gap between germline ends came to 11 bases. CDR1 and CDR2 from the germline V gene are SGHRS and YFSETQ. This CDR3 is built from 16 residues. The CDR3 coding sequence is TGCGCCAGCAGCCACGATCCTAGCTCTGGGGCCAACGTCCTGACTTTC. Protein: CASSHDPSSGANVLTF.

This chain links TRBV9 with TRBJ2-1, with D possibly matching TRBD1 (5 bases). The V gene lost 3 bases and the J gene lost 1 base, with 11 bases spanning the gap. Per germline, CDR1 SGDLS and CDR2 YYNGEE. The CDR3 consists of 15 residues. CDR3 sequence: CASSADSQSYNEQFF. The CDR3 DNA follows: TGTGCCAGCAGCGCCGACAGCCAGTCCTACAATGAGCAGTTCTTC.

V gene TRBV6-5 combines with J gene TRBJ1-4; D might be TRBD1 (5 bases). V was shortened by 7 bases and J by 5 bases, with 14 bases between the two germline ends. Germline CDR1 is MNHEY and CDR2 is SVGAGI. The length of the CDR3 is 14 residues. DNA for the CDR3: TGTGCCAGCAATAGACGGCAGGGAAATGAAAAACTGTTTTTT. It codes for CASNRRQGNEKLFF.

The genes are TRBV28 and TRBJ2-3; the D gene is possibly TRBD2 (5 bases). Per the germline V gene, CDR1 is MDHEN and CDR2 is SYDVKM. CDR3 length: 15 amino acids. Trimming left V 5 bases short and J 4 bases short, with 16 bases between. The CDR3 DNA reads TGTGCCAGCAGTCACCGAACTAACGGGGCAGATACGCAGTATTTT. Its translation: CASSHRTNGADTQYF.

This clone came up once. The CDR3 DNA reads TGTGCCAGCAGCATACCTCACAAAGATACGCAGTATTTT. It translates to CASSIPHKDTQYF. V and J are TRBV28 and TRBJ2-3; the D is unclear. Germline CDR1 MDHEN, CDR2 SYDVKM. V gave up 6 bases and J gave up 5 bases, with 12 bases separating them. The CDR3 runs to 13 residues.

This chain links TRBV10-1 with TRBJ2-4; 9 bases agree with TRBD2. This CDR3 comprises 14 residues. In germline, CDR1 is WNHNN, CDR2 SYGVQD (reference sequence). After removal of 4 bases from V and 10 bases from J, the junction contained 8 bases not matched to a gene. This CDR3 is CASSALAGLGIQYF. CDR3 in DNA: TGCGCCAGCAGTGCACTAGCGGGCCTTGGGATTCAGTACTTC.

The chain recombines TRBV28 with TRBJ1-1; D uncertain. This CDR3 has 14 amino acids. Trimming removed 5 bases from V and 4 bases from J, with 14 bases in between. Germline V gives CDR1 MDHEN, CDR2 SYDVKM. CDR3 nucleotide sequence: TGTGCCAGCAGTCCCCCCGGAGGGATCACTGAAGCTTTCTTT. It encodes CASSPPGGITEAFF.

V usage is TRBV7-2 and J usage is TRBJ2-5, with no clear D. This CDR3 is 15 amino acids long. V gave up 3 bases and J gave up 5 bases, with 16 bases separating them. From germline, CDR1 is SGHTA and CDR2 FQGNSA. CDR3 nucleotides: TGTGCCAGCAGCTTTTATCGGTCAAGTTGGGAGACCCAGTACTTC. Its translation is CASSFYRSSWETQYF.